These 13 T cell receptor beta chains originate from one sample sequenced in a study of human T cells and chemical hapten exposure. TCRdb processed the RACE reads anew with MiXCR; each CDR3 protein has one entry. This table has 240,000 or so distinct CDR3 sequences, roughly 8.9% appearing once. Described time point: pre-sensitization, week 0. Treatment meaning: therapeutic diphenylcyclopropenone sensitization with weekly scalp DPC. This specimen consisted of whole blood, obtained in connection with sensitization to the hapten diphenylcyclopropenone (DPC). The receptors originated from a woman between 35 and 50 years old with alopecia areata. Some clones in this sample may be carry-over from other donors' samples.

This chain joins TRBV7-2 and TRBJ2-5; 8 bases map to TRBD2. The germline CDR1 and CDR2 sequences are SGHTA and FQGNSA. The CDR3 extends over 16 amino acids. V dropped 5 bases and J dropped 5; count of bases not matched to a gene: 13. The CDR3 DNA sequence: TGTGCCAGCAGCGTACAGGTGGCGGGAGGACCTGAGACCCAGTACTTC. The encoded protein is CASSVQVAGGPETQYF.

The chain recombines TRBV6-5 with TRBJ1-1, with unresolved D. Per the germline V gene, CDR1 is MNHEY and CDR2 is SVGAGI. This CDR3 region has 14 residues. Trimming cost V 6 bases and J 1 base, with 12 bases left between them. The CDR3 nucleotides read TGTGCCAGCAGCCTCCAACATGAGAACACTGAAGCTTTCTTT. It encodes CASSLQHENTEAFF.

This clonotype was picked up a small number of times. The chain joins TRBV27 to TRBJ1-5; D is uncertain. With 6 bases removed from V and 5 bases from J, the gap between germline ends came to 5 bases. This CDR3 contains 11 residues. Germline V gene lookup returns CDR1 MNHEY and CDR2 SMNVEV (reference sequence). CDR3 in DNA: TGTGCCAGCAGCCCTCATCAGCCCCAGCATTTT. Translated: CASSPHQPQHF.

This clonotype was seen many times. The chain links TRBV28 to TRBJ2-3; D remains ambiguous. The CDR3 loop spans 11 amino acids. Germline loops: CDR1 MDHEN, CDR2 SYDVKM. Here the CDR3 DNA reads TGTGCTAGCCGGAGAGCAGATACGCAGTATTTT. The encoded protein is CASRRADTQYF.

This clonotype was detected ten times or more. The rearrangement uses TRBV11-2 and TRBJ1-2; D is ambiguous. Germline loops: CDR1 SGHAT, CDR2 FQNNGV. V was pared by 1 base and J by 0 bases, with 6 bases between. CDR3 length: 14 residues. The CDR3 protein is CASSLGEANYGYTF. CDR3 DNA: TGTGCCAGCAGCTTAGGTGAAGCTAACTATGGCTACACCTTC.

This clonotype appeared a few times. The chain has TRBV7-9 and TRBJ2-3; the D gene is possibly TRBD2 (5 bases). The CDR3 is made up of 15 amino acids. Trimming removed 4 bases from V and 3 bases from J, with 14 bases in between. CDR1 and CDR2 from the germline V gene are SEHNR and FQNEAQ (reference sequence). CDR3 DNA sequence: TGTGCCAGCAGCTCAATGCGGCGGGCTACAGATACGCAGTATTTT. Translation gives CASSSMRRATDTQYF.

This clonotype was recorded a few times. The chain is built from TRBV7-2 and TRBJ2-6; 7 positions match TRBD1. CDR3 length equals 17 residues. Looked up from germline, CDR1 is SGHTA and CDR2 is FQGNSA. J gave up 2 bases and V 3 bases, and 7 bases lay outside the gene matches. The CDR3 sequence is CASSLEQGIAGANVLTF. The CDR3 bases are TGTGCCAGCAGCTTGGAACAGGGGATCGCTGGGGCCAACGTCCTGACTTTC.

This chain uses TRBV12-3 or TRBV12-4 with TRBJ2-7, with D possibly TRBD1 on 6 matching bases. Deletions cut 6 bases from V and 8 bases from J, with 17 bases between. CDR3 size: 13 residues. In DNA form, the CDR3 reads TGTGCCAGCAGCCGACGGCAGGACAGACAGCAGTACTTC. Residues: CASSRRQDRQQYF.

V is TRBV20-1 and J is TRBJ2-3; 15 bases line up with TRBD2. Looked up from germline, CDR1 is DFQATT and CDR2 is SNEGSKA (reference sequence). J gave up 4 bases and V 5 bases, and 1 base lay outside the gene matches. The CDR3 covers 14 residues. The CDR3 reads CSAWTSGRADTQYF. The DNA of the CDR3 is TGCAGTGCTTGGACTAGCGGGAGGGCAGATACGCAGTATTTT.

The table lists this clonotype with a few counts. This chain links TRBV10-3 with TRBJ2-7; perhaps TRBD1 as D (8 bases). The CDR3 totals 13 residues. Trimming stripped 3 bases from V and 7 bases from J, with 13 bases between. CDR1 and CDR2 (germline): ENHRY, SYGVKD. DNA for the CDR3: TGTGCCATCAGTGATTACAGGGGGGGAGAGCAGTACTTC. The encoded protein is CAISDYRGGEQYF.

The J gene is TRBJ2-2, the V gene TRBV6-5; D remains ambiguous. This CDR3 spans 13 amino acids. V lost 2 bases and J 5 bases, leaving 6 bases between the germline ends. The germline V gene encodes CDR1 MNHEY and CDR2 SVGAGI. This CDR3 reads CASSYTRTGELFF. In nucleotides, the CDR3 is TGTGCCAGCAGTTACACCCGAACCGGGGAGCTGTTTTTT.

This rearrangement joins TRBV4-1 to TRBJ1-1; no firm D call. Germline CDR1 is MGHRA and CDR2 is YSYEKL. Trimming shortened V by 0 bases and J by 12 bases, and 23 bases separated the two germline ends. The CDR3 length is 16 residues. CDR3: CASSQDSPPLGGRSFF. CDR3 DNA: TGCGCCAGCAGCCAAGACTCCCCGCCGTTGGGCGGCCGGTCTTTCTTT.

This clonotype has only a few counts. This chain links TRBV7-2 with TRBJ2-2; tentative D call: TRBD2 (5 bases). In germline, CDR1 is SGHTA, CDR2 FQGNSA. Trimming left V 4 bases short and J 4 bases short, with 13 bases between. The CDR3 has 15 amino acids. The CDR3 here is CASSWASPGTGELFF. The CDR3 bases are TGTGCCAGCAGCTGGGCTAGCCCTGGCACCGGGGAGCTGTTTTTT.